This TCR beta chain was found in a study of OX40 agonist ivuxolimab in advanced cancers. Whole-study context: Those enrolled were 82.7% male, with a mean age of around 60 years and ages from about 20 to 85. Partial responses occurred in Three dose-escalation patients, one with hepatocellular carcinoma and two with cutaneous melanoma.

Trimming took 4 bases from V and 0 from J, leaving 5 bases between them. Per germline, CDR1 SGHDT and CDR2 YYEEEE. This CDR3 has 12 amino acids. Study results and caveats: Nonresponders included some who also had low normalized T-cell clonal expansion. Dose levels from 0.1 to 3.0 mg/kg saw CD4+ and CD8+ blood T cells expand clonally by week 6.

With regard to this clone: Its antigen is undetermined.

Sequencing was performed with immunoSEQ multiplex PCR; in TCRdb, only in-frame clones are kept and a portion is missing. Among over 25,000 clones listed, around 81% were seen once. The source is an adult with an advanced solid tumor such as melanoma, head and neck, liver or kidney cancer. Source: CD4+ or CD8+ T cells sorted from blood, taken in a trial of the OX40 agonist ivuxolimab. This sequence joins TRBV5-6 and TRBJ2-7, with unresolved D. CDR3 nucleotides: TGTGCCAGCAGCACGAGCTCCTACGAGCAGTACTTC. Translation gives CASSTSSYEQYF.